This T cell receptor (beta chain) was obtained from a study of blood T cell repertoires in COVID-19. Study-wide background: PBMCs, B-cell-depleted T cells, or T cells provided the cDNA or gDNA that made up the material.

The Seattle patients joined while their infection was active and were tracked longitudinally afterward. This clone appeared once. V was clipped by 2 bases and J by 3 bases, with 10 bases between them. This CDR3 comprises 14 residues. CDR1 and CDR2 from the germline V gene are PRHDT and FYEKMQ (reference sequence). The method was immunoSEQ multiplex PCR; TCRdb's version includes in-frame clones alone and lacks a portion of them. This sample has about 74,000 clones, with 91% found just once. V gene TRBV13 combines with J gene TRBJ1-1, with D possibly matching TRBD1 (5 bases). This receptor was taken from a man aged 50-59 years with COVID-19, enrolled during active disease. The source material was peripheral blood. This CDR3 is CASSLWQGDTEAFF. CDR3 DNA: TGTGCCAGCAGCTTATGGCAGGGCGACACTGAAGCTTTCTTT.